These 29 T cell receptor beta chains were sequenced from one sample in a study of T cells after yellow fever vaccination. TCRdb processed the 5' RACE reads anew with MiXCR; each CDR3 protein has one entry. The sample lists some 500,000 distinct CDR3 sequences, 13% seen once, with over 13% in the top ten. Source: PBMCs, taken on the day of the yellow fever booster vaccination. The source is a man aged 25 to 40 who received the YFV17D yellow fever vaccine.

The V gene is TRBV28, the J gene TRBJ2-3; D gene ambiguous. Looked up from germline, CDR1 is MDHEN and CDR2 is SYDVKM. Trimming took 7 bases from V and 5 from J, leaving 10 bases between them. The CDR3 extends over 12 amino acids. The CDR3 here is CASNEWVDTQYF. Written as DNA, the CDR3 is TGTGCCAGCAATGAGTGGGTAGATACGCAGTATTTT.

The sample holds many counts of this clonotype. The chain employs TRBV7-2 and TRBJ2-4, with 12 bases identical to TRBD2. The CDR3 consists of 17 residues. CDR1 SGHTA and CDR2 FQGNSA come from the germline V gene. V was clipped by 5 bases and J by 4 bases; unmatched bases: 9. CDR3 region: CASSLRTSGNLKNIQYF. The DNA of the CDR3 is TGTGCCAGCAGCCTCCGGACTAGCGGGAATCTGAAAAACATTCAGTACTTC.

This clonotype was counted between two and nine times. The chain combines TRBV6-1 with TRBJ1-2; D is ambiguous. The CDR3 is made up of 13 amino acids. CDR1 and CDR2 (germline): MNHNS, SASEGT. Trimming took off 6 bases at V and 8 bases at J, with 16 bases between the two ends. The CDR3: CASSPLDPGGYTF. The CDR3 region has the DNA TGTGCCAGCAGCCCACTCGACCCCGGCGGCTACACCTTC.

This clonotype has ten or more counts. J is TRBJ2-5 and V is TRBV20-1; D gene unclear. Germline lookup yields CDR1 DFQATT and CDR2 SNEGSKA (reference sequence). The length of the CDR3 is 12 residues. V was trimmed by 6 bases and J by 3 bases, leaving 11 bases between them. CDR3 sequence (DNA): TGCAGTGCGATGTTCTCCAAAGAGACCCAGTACTTC. Translated, it gives CSAMFSKETQYF.

CDR3 sequence reads: CASSLVAGKGRNSTYEQYF. The CDR3 DNA is TGTGCCAGCAGCTTAGTTGCAGGAAAGGGCCGAAATTCTACCTACGAGCAGTACTTC. The V gene is TRBV11-1, the J gene TRBJ2-7; D is unresolved. Trimming left V 1 base short and J 2 bases short, with 24 bases between. The germline V gene has CDR1 SGHAT and CDR2 FQDESV (reference sequence). This CDR3 is 19 amino acids long.

This clonotype was picked up a small number of times. The chain joins TRBV5-1 to TRBJ2-5; D is tentatively TRBD1 or TRBD2 (5 bases each). The V and J ends lost 3 bases and 2 bases respectively, with 17 bases between them. Germline CDR1 SGHRS, CDR2 YFSETQ. CDR3 length: 16 amino acids. This CDR3 reads CASSWGWAGGQETQYF. The CDR3 DNA sequence: TGCGCCAGCAGCTGGGGGTGGGCAGGCGGTCAAGAGACCCAGTACTTC.

The rearrangement uses TRBV12-3 or TRBV12-4 and TRBJ1-1; 8 nucleotides match TRBD1. V was pared by 8 bases and J by 8 bases, with 10 bases of the junction left unmatched. This CDR3 is 13 amino acids long. The CDR3 reads CASLLGQGGEAFF. The CDR3 bases are TGTGCCAGCCTCCTTGGACAGGGCGGGGAAGCTTTCTTT.

This clonotype was counted a few times. The chain links TRBV5-1 to TRBJ2-3; maybe TRBD2 (5 bases). Between the trimmed V and J ends, which lost 0 bases and 8 bases, there was a span of 19 bases. There are 16 residues in the CDR3. CDR1 SGHRS and CDR2 YFSETQ come from the germline V gene. Here the CDR3 reads CASSLAGWQAGGTQYF. Written as DNA, the CDR3 is TGCGCCAGCAGCTTGGCAGGTTGGCAAGCCGGAGGTACGCAGTATTTT.

This clonotype was recorded a few times. The genes are TRBV29-1 and TRBJ1-1, with D unresolved. This CDR3 spans 12 amino acids. Germline CDR1 SQVTM, CDR2 ANQGSEA. Trimming left V 4 bases short and J 1 base short, with 7 bases between. CDR3 sequence: CSVGSRNTEAFF. In DNA, the CDR3 is TGCAGCGTTGGTTCCCGGAACACTGAAGCTTTCTTT.

This chain connects TRBV10-3 to TRBJ2-5; a weak D match, TRBD2 (6 bases). Germline lookup yields CDR1 ENHRY and CDR2 SYGVKD. The ends were cut back, 8 bases at V and 2 bases at J, with 18 bases in the middle. The CDR3 has 15 amino acids. CDR3 nucleotides: TGTGCCATCTCGGGTACCGGGAGAATTCAAGAGACCCAGTACTTC. It yields the protein CAISGTGRIQETQYF.

The gene calls are TRBV5-5 and TRBJ2-7; possible D gene TRBD2, 7 bases. Germline CDR1 and CDR2: SGHKS and YYEKEE (reference sequence). The V and J ends lost 3 bases and 0 bases respectively, with 19 bases between them. The CDR3 loop spans 17 amino acids. The CDR3 region has the DNA TGTGCCAGCAGCTCTGAGGGGGGGGGAGGACCCTCCTACGAGCAGTACTTC. It encodes CASSSEGGGGPSYEQYF.

This clonotype appeared many times. The rearrangement joins TRBV20-1 to TRBJ2-1, with 12 nucleotides matching TRBD2. V trimming: 6 bases; J trimming: 12 bases; junction bases outside the gene matches: 9. Germline assignment: CDR1 DFQATT and CDR2 SNEGSKA (reference sequence). This CDR3 comprises 13 residues. DNA for the CDR3: TGCAGTGCCACGACTAGCGGGGGACTTCGGCAGTTCTTC. Translation: CSATTSGGLRQFF.

This chain connects TRBV20-1 to TRBJ1-5; 10 bases are shared with TRBD1. In germline, CDR1 is DFQATT, CDR2 SNEGSKA (reference sequence). The CDR3 consists of 15 residues. The trim removed 4 bases at V and 6 bases at J, leaving 9 bases unmatched. This CDR3 reads CSATLTGGAGQPQHF. The CDR3 DNA reads as TGCAGTGCTACCCTGACAGGGGGCGCAGGTCAGCCCCAGCATTTT.

The table lists this clonotype with a few counts. The gene calls are TRBV29-1 and TRBJ1-2; 7 positions agree with TRBD1. CDR3 length: 12 residues. Germline-derived CDR1 and CDR2 are SQVTM and ANQGSEA. The V gene end was trimmed by 6 bases and the J gene end by 3 bases; junction bases not matched to a gene: 4. CDR3 coding DNA: TGCAGCGTCGGGACAGACCACTATGGCTACACCTTC. Encoded protein: CSVGTDHYGYTF.

This sequence joins TRBV3-1 and TRBJ2-1; D is possibly TRBD2 (6 bases). V was pared by 5 bases and J by 0 bases, with 11 bases between. Germline CDR1 reads LGHDT; CDR2 reads YNNKEL (reference sequence). The CDR3 totals 15 residues. CDR3 DNA: TGTGCCAGCAGCACCGGACTAACCTCCTACAATGAGCAGTTCTTC. It yields the protein CASSTGLTSYNEQFF.

The rearrangement joins TRBV5-5 to TRBJ2-7; the match to TRBD2 covers 10 bases. V was clipped by 4 bases and J by 8 bases; unmatched bases: 21. CDR3 length: 18 residues. CDR1 SGHKS and CDR2 YYEKEE come from the germline V gene (reference sequence). CDR3 sequence: CASSGSHSELAGPLKQYF. The DNA for the CDR3 is TGTGCCAGCAGCGGATCCCACTCGGAACTAGCGGGACCCCTGAAGCAGTACTTC.

This chain joins TRBV7-2 and TRBJ2-3; D might be TRBD1 (6 bases). The CDR3 has 14 amino acids. Germline CDR1 reads SGHTA; CDR2 reads FQGNSA. The ends were cut back, 5 bases at V and 0 bases at J, with 9 bases in the middle. Here the CDR3 reads CASSGQISTDTQYF. The CDR3 DNA reads TGTGCCAGCAGCGGACAGATTAGCACAGATACGCAGTATTTT.

There are a few counts of this clonotype. The rearrangement links TRBV20-1 to TRBJ2-3; 10 bases are shared with TRBD2. Germline CDR1 is DFQATT and CDR2 is SNEGSKA (reference sequence). CDR3 size: 14 residues. Germline trimming cut 2 bases from V and 6 bases from J; bases unmatched to any gene: 5. CDR3 coding DNA: TGCAGTGCTAGACTAGCGGGAGTGATGGATACGCAGTATTTT. Translated, it gives CSARLAGVMDTQYF.

This clonotype was picked up a small number of times. This chain connects TRBV10-3 to TRBJ2-7, with TRBD1 matching over 7 bases. V lost 5 bases to trimming and J lost 5 bases; unmatched junction nucleotides: 12. CDR1 and CDR2 from the germline V gene are ENHRY and SYGVKD. The CDR3 runs 15 residues. As DNA, the CDR3 is TGTGCCATCAGTCCCGGGACAGAGGTCCACCACGAGCAGTACTTC. This sequence encodes CAISPGTEVHHEQYF.

This clonotype occurred a few times. The chain employs TRBV27 and TRBJ1-1; perhaps TRBD1 as D (5 bases). The CDR3 length is 16 residues. V was shortened by 3 bases and J by 3 bases, with 17 bases between the two germline ends. In germline, CDR1 is MNHEY, CDR2 SMNVEV (reference sequence). CDR3 amino acids: CASSFTAGRLDTEAFF. The CDR3 DNA reads TGTGCCAGCAGTTTCACGGCAGGGCGACTGGACACTGAAGCTTTCTTT.

Concerning this clonotype itself: Compared with germline, one end of the junction differs, possibly owing to a read error. The gene calls are TRBV19 and TRBJ2-1; maybe TRBD2 (5 bases). Germline V CDR1 and CDR2: LNHDA, SQIVND (reference sequence). The CDR3 spans 13 residues. CDR3 DNA sequence: TGTGCCAGTACCACCCCGGGGTACAGTGAGCAGTTCTTC. Translation: CASTTPGYSEQFF.

The chain is built from TRBV6-2 or TRBV6-3 and TRBJ1-1; TRBD1 matches 7 bases. The CDR3 totals 16 residues. CDR1 is MNHEY, CDR2 SVGEGT, per germline. V was clipped by 2 bases and J by 4 bases; unmatched bases: 10. The CDR3 DNA follows: TGTGCCAGCAGTTACCTTCGGACAGGAACGGCCACTGAAGCTTTCTTT. Its protein is CASSYLRTGTATEAFF.

The rearrangement uses TRBV19 and TRBJ2-7; 8 nucleotides line up with TRBD1. CDR3 size: 15 residues. Germline assignment: CDR1 LNHDA and CDR2 SQIVND (reference sequence). Trimming at V came to 3 bases and at J to 5 bases, leaving 9 bases not matched to a gene. The CDR3 region is CASSIGTGPLNEQYF. The CDR3 coding sequence is TGTGCCAGTAGTATTGGGACAGGACCCTTGAACGAGCAGTACTTC.

The chain links TRBV4-3 to TRBJ2-7; the D gene could be TRBD1 or TRBD2 (7 bases each). The germline V gene has CDR1 LGHNA and CDR2 YSLEER. V was pared by 3 bases and J by 4 bases, with 13 bases between. This CDR3 region has 14 residues. The DNA of the CDR3 is TGCGCCAGCAGCCACTCCAGGGGGGGGTACGAGCAGTACTTC. Translation: CASSHSRGGYEQYF.

The V and J genes are TRBV30 and TRBJ2-1, with 13 bases identical to TRBD2. The germline V gene encodes CDR1 GTSNPN and CDR2 SVGIG (reference sequence). The CDR3 length is 14 residues. The V gene end was trimmed by 5 bases and the J gene end by 7 bases; junction bases not matched to a gene: 5. The DNA for the CDR3 is TGTGCCTGGGGAACTAGCGGGGGGGGGAATGAGCAGTTCTTC. Amino acid sequence: CAWGTSGGGNEQFF.

The rearrangement links TRBV7-2 to TRBJ2-1; D remains ambiguous. Germline V gene sequence: CDR1 SGHTA, CDR2 FQGNSA. The CDR3 is 15 residues long. Trimming stripped 5 bases from V and 7 bases from J, with 18 bases between. CDR3 residues: CASSAKGGSANEQFF. Written as DNA, the CDR3 is TGTGCCAGCAGCGCCAAAGGCGGTAGTGCGAATGAGCAGTTCTTC.

This clonotype was counted a few times. V is TRBV12-3 or TRBV12-4 and J is TRBJ2-1, with D hard to call. The CDR3 is made up of 14 amino acids. Trimming took 7 bases from V and 3 from J, leaving 13 bases between them. CDR3: CASTPRANYNEQFF. As DNA, the CDR3 is TGTGCCAGCACCCCCCGGGCTAACTACAATGAGCAGTTCTTC.

The chain recombines TRBV14 with TRBJ2-7; 13 nucleotides agree with TRBD2. The junction had 8 bases not matched to a gene; V was cut back by 0 bases and J by 3 bases. This CDR3 region has 18 residues. CDR1 SGHDN and CDR2 FVKESK come from the germline V gene. The CDR3 DNA reads TGTGCCAGCAGCCAAGAAATATGGACTAGCGGGAGTCTCTACGAGCAGTACTTC. Translating it yields CASSQEIWTSGSLYEQYF.

The sample holds a few counts of this clonotype. This chain uses TRBV7-2 with TRBJ2-1, with 9 bases fitting TRBD1. Germline V gene lookup returns CDR1 SGHTA and CDR2 FQGNSA. This CDR3 region has 17 residues. Losses at the gene ends were 5 bases for V and 7 bases for J; bases not matched to a gene: 15. CDR3: CASSPRGQGGGPNEQFF. CDR3 bases: TGTGCCAGCAGCCCCCGGGGACAGGGCGGGGGCCCAAATGAGCAGTTCTTC.